This TCR beta chain comes out of a study of blood T cells in healthy people across ages. It was with a sample-barcoded 5' primer and a J-beta primer mix that a second PCR of about 6 to 12 cycles was run. TCRdb itself ran the 5' RACE reads through MiXCR, one entry per CDR3 protein. The sample includes around 1.5 million distinct CDR3 sequences, roughly 30% of them seen just once. Peripheral blood, about 10 milliliters per donor, was collected. Germline V gene lookup returns CDR1 KGHSH and CDR2 LQKENI. The CDR3 totals 17 residues. Germline trimming cut 2 bases from V and 2 bases from J; bases unmatched to any gene: 3.

Sequenced sample: blood. This TCR was recovered from a woman in her twenties or thirties in good health. The J gene is TRBJ2-1, the V gene TRBV18; 13 positions match TRBD2. The CDR3 DNA reads TGTGCCAGCTCACCAGGGGGACTAGCGGGAACCTACAATGAGCAGTTCTTC. It is translated as CASSPGGLAGTYNEQFF. The full variable domain, completed using reference TRBV18 and TRBJ2-1, is NAGVMQNPRHLVRRRGQEARLRCSPMKGHSHVYWYRQLPEEGLKFMVYLQKENIIDESGMPKERFSAEFPKEGPSILRIQQVVRGDSAAYFCASSPGGLAGTYNEQFFGPGTRLTVL.